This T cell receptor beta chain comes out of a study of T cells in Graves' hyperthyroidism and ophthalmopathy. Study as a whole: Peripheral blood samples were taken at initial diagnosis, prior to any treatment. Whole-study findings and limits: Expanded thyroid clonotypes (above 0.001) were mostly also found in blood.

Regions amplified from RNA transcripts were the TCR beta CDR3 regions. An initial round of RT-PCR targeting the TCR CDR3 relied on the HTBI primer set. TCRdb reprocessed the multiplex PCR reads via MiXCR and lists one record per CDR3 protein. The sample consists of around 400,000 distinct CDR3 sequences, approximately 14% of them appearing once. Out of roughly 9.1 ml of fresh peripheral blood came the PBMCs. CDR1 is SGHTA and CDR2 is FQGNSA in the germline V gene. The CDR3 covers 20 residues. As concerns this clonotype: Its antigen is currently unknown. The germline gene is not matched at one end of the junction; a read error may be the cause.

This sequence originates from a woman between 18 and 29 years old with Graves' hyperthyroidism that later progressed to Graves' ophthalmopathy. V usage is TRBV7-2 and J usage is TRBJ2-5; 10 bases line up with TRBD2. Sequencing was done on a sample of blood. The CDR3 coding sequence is TGTGCCAGCAGCCGTACATACAGTCCAGCGGGAGGGCGGGGACAAGAGACCCTGTACTTC. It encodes CASSRTYSPAGGRGQETLYF.